A single sample gave rise to the 16 T cell receptor beta chains below, sequenced in a study of OX40 agonist ivuxolimab in advanced cancers. The table came from immunoSEQ multiplex PCR; TCRdb's copy has only in-frame clones and leaves some out. Found here are tens of thousands of clones, 92% of them singletons; the top ten hold 33%. Sequenced material: CD4+ or CD8+ T cells sorted from blood, taken in a trial of the OX40 agonist ivuxolimab. The receptors come from an adult with an advanced solid tumor such as melanoma, head and neck, liver or kidney cancer.

The V call is TRBV5-1, the J call TRBJ2-7; 7 bases map to TRBD2. Germline CDR1 and CDR2: SGHRS and YFSETQ. With V trimmed by 2 bases and J by 6 bases, 11 bases remained unmatched. The CDR3 is 15 amino acids. CDR3 protein: CASSFGEGGPIEQYF. CDR3 in DNA: TGCGCCAGCAGCTTTGGGGAGGGAGGGCCCATCGAGCAGTACTTC.

CDR3 bases: TGTGCCAGCAGCTTAGCGCAGGGTCGGGAGCAGTACTTC. Protein sequence: CASSLAQGREQYF. This sequence joins TRBV7-9 and TRBJ2-7, with a possible D match to TRBD1 (5 bases). The CDR3 runs 13 residues. V was pared by 0 bases and J by 7 bases, with 10 bases between. Germline V gene lookup returns CDR1 SEHNR and CDR2 FQNEAQ (reference sequence).

CDR3 coding DNA: TGTGCCAGCAGCTTAGACAGGGTGAACACTGAAGCTTTCTTT. It specifies CASSLDRVNTEAFF. The chain carries TRBV7-6 and TRBJ1-1, with a weak D call TRBD1 (6 bases). This CDR3 spans 14 amino acids. Trimming took off 1 base at V and 0 bases at J, with 6 bases between the two ends. Germline V lookup: CDR1 SGHVS, CDR2 FNYEAQ. Combining the CDR3 with reference TRBV7-6 and TRBJ1-1 gives the whole variable domain GAGVSQSPRYKVTKRGQDVALRCDPISGHVSLYWYRQALGQGPEFLTYFNYEAQQDKSGLPNDRFSAERPEGSISTLTIQRTEQRDSAMYRCASSLDRVNTEAFFGQGTRLTVV.

The chain carries TRBV13 and TRBJ2-7; D not certain. V was shortened by 4 bases and J by 4 bases, with 14 bases between the two germline ends. CDR3 size: 14 residues. Germline loops: CDR1 PRHDT, CDR2 FYEKMQ (reference sequence). This chain's CDR3 is CASSSRNAGYEQYF. CDR3 bases: TGTGCCAGCAGCTCCCGGAACGCCGGGTACGAGCAGTACTTC.

The chain has TRBV7-2 and TRBJ1-2; D gene unclear. This CDR3 has 13 residues. Germline V gene sequence: CDR1 SGHTA, CDR2 FQGNSA. V shed 2 bases and J shed 1 base, with 5 bases lying between them. As DNA, the CDR3 is TGTGCCAGCAGCTTACCCAGTAACTATGGCTACACCTTC. Its protein is CASSLPSNYGYTF.

The chain recombines TRBV27 with TRBJ2-7; 9 nucleotides match TRBD2. This CDR3 spans 17 amino acids. After removal of 4 bases from V and 3 bases from J, the junction contained 13 bases not matched to a gene. The V gene's germline CDR1 is MNHEY and CDR2 SMNVEV (reference sequence). CDR3 DNA: TGTGCCAGCAGTTCAATCCCCCCAGCGGGAGGCCTCTACGAGCAGTACTTC. Residues: CASSSIPPAGGLYEQYF.

The chain couples TRBV28 to TRBJ2-7; possible D gene TRBD2, 5 bases. The CDR3 runs to 16 residues. Germline V gene sequence: CDR1 MDHEN, CDR2 SYDVKM. V was shortened by 5 bases and J by 3 bases, with 20 bases between the two germline ends. CDR3 protein: CASSVHNRDLYYEQYF. The CDR3 DNA follows: TGTGCCAGCAGTGTACACAACCGGGATTTATACTACGAGCAGTACTTC.

This clone is termed medium-sized. This sequence joins TRBV27 and TRBJ2-7; D is possibly TRBD2 (5 bases). V was pared by 5 bases and J by 3 bases, with 11 bases between. CDR3 length: 13 residues. The germline CDR1 and CDR2 sequences are MNHEY and SMNVEV (reference sequence). The CDR3 sequence is CASSAASSYEQYF. The CDR3 DNA reads as TGTGCCAGCAGTGCGGCTAGCAGCTACGAGCAGTACTTC.

This sequence joins TRBV4-1 and TRBJ2-7; 7 nucleotides line up with TRBD2. CDR1 is MGHRA and CDR2 is YSYEKL in the germline V gene. Unmatched junction bases numbered 10, after V lost 3 bases and J lost 2 bases. The CDR3 totals 16 residues. The CDR3 sequence: CASSHSSPAGTYEQYF. The CDR3 DNA sequence: TGCGCCAGCAGCCACTCCAGCCCAGCGGGGACCTACGAGCAGTACTTC.

The chain uses TRBV7-6 and TRBJ2-7; no definite D call. Germline CDR1 and CDR2: SGHVS and FNYEAQ. Trimming left V 2 bases short and J 6 bases short, with 8 bases between. The CDR3 consists of 12 residues. The CDR3 nucleotides read TGTGCCAGCAGCTTATCCGGCGGCGAGCAGTACTTC. Translation gives CASSLSGGEQYF.

This chain links TRBV11-2 with TRBJ2-7, with D unclear. The V gene's germline CDR1 is SGHAT and CDR2 FQNNGV. Trimming took 7 bases from V and 4 from J, leaving 11 bases between them. The CDR3 contains 12 residues. CDR3 region: CASKGLPYEQYF. The DNA for the CDR3 is TGTGCCAGCAAGGGTCTTCCTTACGAGCAGTACTTC.

This chain joins TRBV7-6 and TRBJ2-5, with TRBD2 as a possible D gene (6 bases). The germline CDR1 and CDR2 sequences are SGHVS and FNYEAQ. Trimming removed 2 bases from V and 0 bases from J, with 10 bases in between. The CDR3 is 15 residues long. The CDR3 is CASSLSSGDQETQYF. The CDR3 DNA reads as TGTGCCAGCAGCTTATCCTCGGGAGACCAAGAGACCCAGTACTTC.

V and J are TRBV4-3 and TRBJ2-1; 7 positions match TRBD2. Germline V gene data show CDR1 as LGHNA and CDR2 as YSLEER. Losses at the gene ends were 0 bases for V and 8 bases for J; bases not matched to a gene: 13. The CDR3 consists of 17 residues. Here the CDR3 reads CASSQEALAEGTHEQFF. In DNA form, the CDR3 reads TGCGCCAGCAGCCAAGAGGCCCTAGCGGAGGGGACGCATGAGCAGTTCTTC.

This clone was picked up one time. This chain connects TRBV6-5 to TRBJ2-3; tentatively, D is TRBD1 (6 bases). The germline V and J ends were trimmed by 2 bases and 1 base, with 10 bases remaining between them. The CDR3 covers 15 residues. Germline values: CDR1 MNHEY, CDR2 SVGAGI. This CDR3 is CASSYGGSRTDTQYF. The CDR3 DNA reads as TGTGCCAGCAGTTACGGGGGCTCGCGCACAGATACGCAGTATTTT.

This clone was detected once. V is TRBV29-1 and J is TRBJ2-7; D may match TRBD1 or TRBD2 (6 bases each). Germline assignment: CDR1 SQVTM and CDR2 ANQGSEA. The CDR3 extends over 13 amino acids. V lost 3 bases and J 4 bases, leaving 13 bases between the germline ends. This CDR3 is CSVDIGGQYEQYF. CDR3 DNA: TGCAGCGTTGATATTGGGGGGCAGTACGAGCAGTACTTC.

V usage is TRBV28 and J usage is TRBJ2-5; D tentatively reads TRBD1 or TRBD2 (5 bases each). The end of the DNA is better explained by TRBJ2-7, so the J call may be wrong. Germline CDR1 and CDR2: MDHEN and SYDVKM. The CDR3 is 17 amino acids. CDR3 loop: CASSLIGFRGRGYEQYF. The CDR3 DNA is TGTGCCAGCAGTTTAATAGGATTTAGGGGCCGGGGCTACGAGCAGTACTTC.